Given below is one T cell receptor beta chain in context. The antigen is unknown. PBMC libraries mostly used 480 ng of input genomic DNA, with six replicates per sample. Repertoires were generated with immunoSEQ multiplex PCR, while TCRdb's copy carries only in-frame clones and drops some. The sample includes over 14,000 clones, approximately 70% of them seen just once. This sample was included in a study of neoadjuvant anti-PD-1 for oral cavity cancer. Across the whole study: Around day 43, patients without progression received a fourth nivolumab dose before surgery.

Between the trimmed V and J ends, which lost 2 bases and 4 bases, there was a span of 10 bases. Germline CDR1 reads SGHDT; CDR2 reads YYEEEE. This CDR3 is 14 amino acids long. Study-wide results and caveats: Only a few patients per response group were TCR-analyzed; validation needed. Higher pretreatment blood Treg/Th17 ratios correlated with higher pretreatment blood and lower post-treatment tumor TCRbeta clonality.

The chain joins TRBV5-6 to TRBJ1-3; a weak D match, TRBD1 (5 bases). The specimen comprised PBMCs, sampled before nivolumab (anti-PD-1) treatment. The receptor was isolated from a person aged 35-79 years with oral cavity squamous cell carcinoma. CDR3 bases: TGTGCCAGCAGCTTAGCAGGGTCCGGAAACACCATATATTTT. The encoded protein is CASSLAGSGNTIYF.